The present TCR beta chain was sequenced within a study of shared clonotypes between healthy human individuals. Study-level findings and limits: Non-shared clonotypes showed lower generation probabilities than clonotypes common to all four donors.

Profiling relied on immunoSEQ multiplex PCR, and the TCRdb table lists in-frame clones only, not all of them. The sample holds around 510,000 clones, about 96% seen once. This clone was seen just once. The antigen is unknown. Every donor, a Caucasian adult, lived in Nashville, Tennessee. Trimming left V 0 bases short and J 3 bases short, with 6 bases between. The CDR3 is 13 residues long. Germline V gene data show CDR1 as MNHNS and CDR2 as SASEGT. The rearrangement joins TRBV6-1 to TRBJ2-7, with unresolved D. Sequences were obtained from naive CD4+ T cells sorted from blood. Subset reported: CD45RA+ positively selected. This TCR derives from a woman aged 25 to 39 in good health. The CDR3 DNA sequence: TGTGCCAGCAGTGAAGCGATAGTCTACGAGCAGTACTTC. Its translation: CASSEAIVYEQYF.